What follows are 10 T cell receptor beta chains derived from one specimen sequenced in a study of T cell repertoires in cytomegalovirus infection. Antigen specificity for these receptors is unknown. MiXCR, run by TCRdb on the reads, gives a single entry per CDR3 protein. The sample yields about 400,000 distinct CDR3 sequences, about 35% seen once. The input for sequencing was cultured PBMCs, taken from culture after CMV antigen stimulation. These receptors originate from a human donor in good health (CMV status not recorded). Some clones in this sample may be carry-over from other donors' samples.

The genes are TRBV11-2 and TRBJ2-5; 12 bases are a match to TRBD2. With 4 bases clipped from V and 2 bases from J, the junction kept 5 bases outside the gene matches. Germline V gene lookup returns CDR1 SGHAT and CDR2 FQNNGV. The CDR3 covers 16 residues. CDR3 protein: CASSSSGRAPQETQYF. CDR3 coding DNA: TGTGCCAGCAGCTCTAGCGGGAGGGCTCCACAAGAGACCCAGTACTTC.

This clonotype was recorded a few times. The V and J genes are TRBV3-1 and TRBJ1-2; maybe TRBD1 (5 bases). Trimming removed 0 bases from V and 8 bases from J, with 13 bases in between. CDR1 and CDR2 from the germline V gene are LGHDT and YNNKEL (reference sequence). CDR3 length: 14 amino acids. The CDR3 DNA is TGTGCCAGCAGCCAAGATCTGTTGGGGGGGGGCTACACCTTC. Its protein is CASSQDLLGGGYTF. The variable domain in full, with the rest retrieved from reference TRBV3-1 and TRBJ1-2, is DTAVSQTPKYLVTQMGNDKSIKCEQNLGHDTMYWYKQDSKKFLKIMFSYNNKELIINETVPNRFSPKSPDKAHLNLHINSLELGDSAVYFCASSQDLLGGGYTFGSGTRLTVV.

V and J are TRBV11-2 and TRBJ2-1; 8 bases map to TRBD2. From germline, CDR1 is SGHAT and CDR2 FQNNGV. The CDR3 totals 15 residues. Trimming took 3 bases from V and 3 from J; bases not matched to a gene: 4. CDR3 bases: TGTGCCAGCAGCTTTCTTAGCGGGAACTACAATGAGCAGTTCTTC. It translates to CASSFLSGNYNEQFF.

This clonotype was counted only a few times. The chain couples TRBV6-2 or TRBV6-3 to TRBJ2-5; D is possibly TRBD1 (6 bases). Trimming cost V 6 bases and J 3 bases, with 14 bases left between them. Germline lookup yields CDR1 MNHEY and CDR2 SVGEGT. The CDR3 runs to 14 residues. The chain's CDR3 is CASSVWGQEETQYF. CDR3 sequence (DNA): TGTGCCAGCAGCGTATGGGGACAAGAAGAGACCCAGTACTTC.

The chain's CDR3 is CATSDPRMSEAFF. CDR3 nucleotide sequence: TGTGCCACCAGTGACCCTCGGATGAGTGAAGCTTTCTTT. This sequence joins TRBV24-1 and TRBJ1-1; D remains ambiguous. The V end was cut by 4 bases, the J end by 7 bases, with 12 bases between. Germline V gene data show CDR1 as KGHDR and CDR2 as SFDVKD. The CDR3 totals 13 residues.

The V and J genes are TRBV7-2 and TRBJ1-1; D possibly corresponds to TRBD1 (5 bases). From germline, CDR1 is SGHTA and CDR2 FQGNSA. V gave up 3 bases and J gave up 1 base, with 9 bases separating them. The length of the CDR3 is 14 residues. The CDR3 sequence: CASSLGGKNTEAFF. CDR3 coding DNA: TGTGCCAGCAGCTTGGGGGGGAAGAACACTGAAGCTTTCTTT.

In this sample, this clonotype turned up a few times. The chain joins TRBV19 to TRBJ2-1; 9 nucleotides agree with TRBD1. V shed 5 bases and J 6 bases; nucleotides not matched to a gene: 11. The CDR3 contains 16 residues. CDR1 and CDR2 from the germline V gene are LNHDA and SQIVND (reference sequence). This CDR3 reads CASSYPRTGVGNEQFF. The CDR3 nucleotides are TGTGCCAGTAGTTACCCCAGGACAGGGGTCGGCAATGAGCAGTTCTTC.

This clonotype was seen only a few times. The chain employs TRBV6-2 or TRBV6-3 and TRBJ1-5; 9 nucleotides align to TRBD1. Germline assignment: CDR1 MNHEY and CDR2 SVGEGT. The CDR3 runs 16 residues. Germline trimming cut 6 bases from V and 4 bases from J; bases unmatched to any gene: 10. CDR3: CASSSGTGNWNQPQHF. CDR3 bases: TGTGCCAGCAGCTCCGGGACAGGGAATTGGAATCAGCCCCAGCATTTT.

The J gene is TRBJ1-2, the V gene TRBV2; TRBD1 is a possible D gene (6 bases). Germline lookup yields CDR1 SNHLY and CDR2 FYNNEI. Between the trimmed V and J ends, which lost 6 bases and 10 bases, there was a span of 18 bases. The CDR3 loop spans 13 amino acids. CDR3 nucleotide sequence: TGTGCCAGCAGCGATCTTAATACAGGGACCTACACCTTC. It translates to CASSDLNTGTYTF.

This clonotype appeared many times. This sequence joins TRBV7-2 and TRBJ2-3; TRBD2 might be the D (5 bases). This CDR3 contains 15 residues. CDR1 is SGHTA and CDR2 is FQGNSA in the germline V gene. The V and J ends lost 1 base and 5 bases respectively, with 13 bases between them. This CDR3 is CASSLEAGGQDTQYF. Written as DNA, the CDR3 is TGTGCCAGCAGCTTAGAGGCGGGCGGGCAAGATACGCAGTATTTT.